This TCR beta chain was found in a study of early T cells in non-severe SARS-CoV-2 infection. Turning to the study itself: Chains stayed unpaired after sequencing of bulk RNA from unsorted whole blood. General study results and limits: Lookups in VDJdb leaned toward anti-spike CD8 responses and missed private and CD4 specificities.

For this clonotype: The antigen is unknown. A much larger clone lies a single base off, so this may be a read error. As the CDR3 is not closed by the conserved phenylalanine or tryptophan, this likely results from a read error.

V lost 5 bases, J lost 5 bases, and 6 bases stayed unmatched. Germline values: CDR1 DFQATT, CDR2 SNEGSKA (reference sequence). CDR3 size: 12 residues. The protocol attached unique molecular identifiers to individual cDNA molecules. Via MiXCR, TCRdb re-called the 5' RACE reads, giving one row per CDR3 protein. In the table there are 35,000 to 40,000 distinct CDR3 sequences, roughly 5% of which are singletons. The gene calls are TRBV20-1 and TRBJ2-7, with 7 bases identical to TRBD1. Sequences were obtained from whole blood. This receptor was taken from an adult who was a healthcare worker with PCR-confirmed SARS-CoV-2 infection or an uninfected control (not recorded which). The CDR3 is CSAHTGVDEQYS. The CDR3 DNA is TGCAGTGCTCACACAGGGGTAGACGAGCAGTACTCC.